Listed here is a single T cell receptor beta chain. Its antigen is currently unknown. The data belong to a study of T cell repertoires and HLA-DP antigens. Overall study context: Transduced HeLa cells presented HLA-DP to CD4+ T cells.

Untouched CD4+ T cells were isolated by negative selection, averaging roughly 98% purity. The table came from immunoSEQ multiplex PCR; TCRdb's copy has only in-frame clones and leaves some out. The sample records over 60,000 clones, just under 80% being singletons. CDR3 length equals 15 residues. Germline values: CDR1 SGHRS, CDR2 YFSETQ. V shed 4 bases and J 1 base; nucleotides not matched to a gene: 4. The chain uses TRBV5-1 and TRBJ1-1, with 10 positions matching TRBD1. The material sequenced was CD4+ T cells from PBMCs. This receptor was taken from a man aged 55-75 years in good health and CMV-seronegative. DNA for the CDR3: TGCGCCAGCAGCCGGGACAGGGGCCGGAACACTGAAGCTTTCTTT. Residues: CASSRDRGRNTEAFF.